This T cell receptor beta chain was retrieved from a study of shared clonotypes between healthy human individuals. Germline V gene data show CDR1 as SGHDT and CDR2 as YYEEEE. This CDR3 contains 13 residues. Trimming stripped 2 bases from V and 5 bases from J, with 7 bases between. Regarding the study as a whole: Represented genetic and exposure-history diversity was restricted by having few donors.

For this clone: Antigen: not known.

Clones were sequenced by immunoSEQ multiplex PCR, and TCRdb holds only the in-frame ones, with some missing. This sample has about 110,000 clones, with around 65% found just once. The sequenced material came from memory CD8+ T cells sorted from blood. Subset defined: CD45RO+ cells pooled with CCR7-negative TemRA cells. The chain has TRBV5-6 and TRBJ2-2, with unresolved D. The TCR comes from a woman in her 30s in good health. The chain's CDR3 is CASSFWSTGELFF. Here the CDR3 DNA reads TGTGCCAGCAGCTTCTGGTCGACCGGGGAGCTGTTTTTT.